This T cell receptor beta chain derives from a study of T cell responses to AZD1222 COVID-19 vaccine. Regarding the study as a whole: No repertoire was sampled before or during the peak T cell response, only after it.

Worth noting for this clone: Its matching antigen is unknown.

The germline V and J ends were trimmed by 6 bases and 7 bases, with 15 bases remaining between them. Germline loops: CDR1 MNHEY, CDR2 SVGEGT. This CDR3 contains 14 residues. This table comes from immunoSEQ multiplex PCR, and its TCRdb copy is limited to in-frame clones, with some not included. This table has around 100,000 clones, about 85% appearing once. This TCR came from an adult who received the AZD1222 COVID-19 vaccine. The chain joins TRBV6-2 or TRBV6-3 to TRBJ2-2; D possibly corresponds to TRBD2 (6 bases). This specimen consisted of peripheral blood, obtained 28 days after the second AZD1222 dose. CDR3 bases: TGTGCCAGCAGCACGGGACTTGCTTTCGGGGAGCTGTTTTTT. Encoded protein: CASSTGLAFGELFF.